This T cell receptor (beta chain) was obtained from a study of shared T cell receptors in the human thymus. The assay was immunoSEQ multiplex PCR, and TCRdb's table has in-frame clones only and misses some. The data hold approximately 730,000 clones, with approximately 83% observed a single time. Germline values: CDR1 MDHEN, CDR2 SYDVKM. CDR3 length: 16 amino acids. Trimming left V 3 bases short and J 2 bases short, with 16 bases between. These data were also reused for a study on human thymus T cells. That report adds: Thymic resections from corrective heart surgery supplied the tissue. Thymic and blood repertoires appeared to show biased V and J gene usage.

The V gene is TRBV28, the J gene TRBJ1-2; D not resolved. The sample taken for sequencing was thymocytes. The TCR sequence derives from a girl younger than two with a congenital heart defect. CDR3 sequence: CASSLRTEESNYGYTF. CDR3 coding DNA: TGTGCCAGCAGTTTGAGGACTGAGGAATCCAACTATGGCTACACCTTC.